Listed below are T cell receptor beta chains from one sample, sequenced in a study of shared clonotypes between healthy human individuals. Generated by immunoSEQ multiplex PCR, the TCRdb table keeps only in-frame clones and is missing some. The table shows some 650,000 clones, with more than 95% occurring only once. Input material: naive CD4+ T cells sorted from blood. The receptors shown here come from a woman in her twenties or thirties in good health. Each CDR3 is given with its conserved first and last residue. A D gene is named only where the DNA matches it firmly. Clone size appears in some rows only: once, few, many, or a class for an expanded clone.

TGTGCCAGCAGCGTTTCGACAGAGAGTAATGAAAAACTGTTTTTT	CASSVSTESNEKLFF	-	TRBV9	TRBJ1-4	-
TGTGCCAGCAGTTTACTCCGGGGTCAAGAGACCCAGTACTTC	CASSLLRGQETQYF	-	TRBV28	TRBJ2-5	-
TGCGCCAGCAGCTTGAGGACAGGGAACAATGAGCAGTTCTTC	CASSLRTGNNEQFF	TRBD1	TRBV5-1	TRBJ2-1	-
TGTGCCAGCTCACCACCACTAGCGGGAGGTTTCGAGACCCAGTACTTC	CASSPPLAGGFETQYF	TRBD2	TRBV18	TRBJ2-5	-
TGCAGCGTTTGGCGTGGACCCAGACAGCCCCAGCATTTT	CSVWRGPRQPQHF	-	TRBV29-1	TRBJ1-5	-
TGTGCCAGCAGAGGGGCCGCAACTAATGAAAAACTGTTTTTT	CASRGAATNEKLFF	-	TRBV27	TRBJ1-4	-
TGTGCCAGCAGGTCATACCTCCTGCGTGTTGACAAAAACATTCAGTACTTC	CASRSYLLRVDKNIQYF	-	TRBV2	TRBJ2-4	-
TGTGCCAGCAGCCCCCGAGGGGGGTCAGATACGCAGTATTTT	CASSPRGGSDTQYF	-	TRBV9	TRBJ2-3	-
TGTGCCAGCAGCTCTACAGGGGATCAGCCCCAGCATTTT	CASSSTGDQPQHF	TRBD1	TRBV7-9	TRBJ1-5	-
TGCGCCAGCAGCTTGAACGGACAGCCCCAGCATTTT	CASSLNGQPQHF	-	TRBV5-1	TRBJ1-5	-
TGTGCCAGCAGACTAGGGGAATTTGGCTACGAGCAGTACTTC	CASRLGEFGYEQYF	-	TRBV27	TRBJ2-7	once
TGTGCCAGCAGCTTAGCGGGGGTCAGGGGAGATACGCAGTATTTT	CASSLAGVRGDTQYF	-	TRBV7-2	TRBJ2-3	-